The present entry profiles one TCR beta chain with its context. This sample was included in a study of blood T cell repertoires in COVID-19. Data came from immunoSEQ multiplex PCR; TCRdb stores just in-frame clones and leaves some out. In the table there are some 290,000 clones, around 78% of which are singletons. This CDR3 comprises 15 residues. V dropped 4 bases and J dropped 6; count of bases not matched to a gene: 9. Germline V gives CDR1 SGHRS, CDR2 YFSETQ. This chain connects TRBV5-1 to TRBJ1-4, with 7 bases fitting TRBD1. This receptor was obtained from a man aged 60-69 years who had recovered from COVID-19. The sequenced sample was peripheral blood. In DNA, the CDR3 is TGCGCCAGCAGCCCCCGGGGACAGACCCATGAAAAACTGTTTTTT. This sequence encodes CASSPRGQTHEKLFF.